The clone carrying this TCR beta chain was detected a few times. Trimming pared 3 bases from V and 2 bases from J, leaving 4 bases between. The CDR3 has 11 amino acids. Germline CDR1 reads DFQATT; CDR2 reads SNEGSKA (reference sequence). RNA transcripts gave rise to amplified TCR beta CDR3 regions. TCR CDR3 underwent first-round RT-PCR with the HTBI primer set. TCRdb independently ran MiXCR on the multiplex PCR reads; one entry per CDR3 protein. The repertoire holds around 520,000 distinct CDR3 sequences, roughly 15% seen once, with over 11% in the top ten. These data come from a study of T cells in Graves' hyperthyroidism and ophthalmopathy.

The receptor was isolated from a woman aged 40 to 55 with Graves' hyperthyroidism. Sequences were obtained from blood. V gene TRBV20-1 combines with J gene TRBJ1-1; D is uncertain. CDR3 in DNA: TGCAGTGCTAGGGATAACACTGAAGCTTTCTTT. The encoded protein is CSARDNTEAFF.